These T cell receptor beta chains were read from a single sample in a study of shared clonotypes between healthy human individuals. Data came from immunoSEQ multiplex PCR; TCRdb stores just in-frame clones and leaves some out. Altogether under 650,000 clones are present, about 95% being singletons, with the ten largest covering 0.06%. The sample comprised naive CD4+ T cells sorted from blood. The receptors originated from a woman aged 25 to 39 in good health. Both conserved end residues are part of each CDR3. A D gene is named only where the DNA matches it firmly. The size of a clone is reported for some rows only, either as once, few or many, or as a class for expanded clones.

d_call,clone_size,v_call,j_call,cdr3_nt,cdr3_aa
-,-,TRBV18,TRBJ2-3,TGTGCCAGCTCACTGTTGGACAGCCTCACAGATACGCAGTATTTT,CASSLLDSLTDTQYF
TRBD2,-,TRBV9,TRBJ2-7,TGTGCCAGCAGCGCCGAGGGACTAGCGGGATCCGAGCAGTACTTC,CASSAEGLAGSEQYF
TRBD2,-,TRBV4-1,TRBJ2-1,TGCGCCAGCAGCCAAGAAGGCCTCGGCGGGAGCTCCTACAATGAGCAGTTCTTC,CASSQEGLGGSSYNEQFF
TRBD2,-,TRBV7-3,TRBJ2-1,TGTGCCAGCAGCTTAACTAGCGGGACCTACAATGAGCAGTTCTTC,CASSLTSGTYNEQFF
-,-,TRBV4-2,TRBJ2-2,TGTGCCAGCAGCCAAGAGAATAGCGCGGAGCTGTTTTTT,CASSQENSAELFF
TRBD2,-,TRBV11-2,TRBJ2-5,TGTGCCAGCAGCTTTGGGGAGGGGGAGACCCAGTACTTC,CASSFGEGETQYF
-,-,TRBV7-3,TRBJ2-1,TGTGCCAGCAGCTTAACTACGGCAAAGGGTGAGCAGTTCTTC,CASSLTTAKGEQFF
-,-,TRBV4-1,TRBJ2-3,TGCGCCAGCAGCCAGGGGACAAGCACAGATACGCAGTATTTT,CASSQGTSTDTQYF
-,-,TRBV6-5,TRBJ2-3,TGTGCCAGCAGTTACGGGGGGGGCACGTTCCCAGATACGCAGTATTTT,CASSYGGGTFPDTQYF
TRBD1,-,TRBV19,TRBJ2-7,TGTGCCAGTAGTTGGACCCGGGACAGATACGAGCAGTACTTC,CASSWTRDRYEQYF
TRBD2,-,TRBV7-9,TRBJ2-2,TGTGCCAGCAGACGCGTCACTAGCGGGAACACCGGGGAGCTGTTTTTT,CASRRVTSGNTGELFF
-,-,TRBV10-3,TRBJ1-4,TGTGCCATCAGTAGGGGAAACAAGGGAGATGGCGATGAAAAACTGTTTTTT,CAISRGNKGDGDEKLFF
TRBD2,-,TRBV13,TRBJ2-3,TGTGCCAGCAGCCGCCGACTAGCGGGAGGCCCCGCCACAGATACGCAGTATTTT,CASSRRLAGGPATDTQYF
-,-,TRBV19,TRBJ2-2,TGTGCCAGTAGTGCAACAGGTTACACCGGGGAGCTGTTTTTT,CASSATGYTGELFF
-,-,TRBV6-1,TRBJ1-5,TGTGCCAGCAGTGAATGGGCGGGCAATCAGCCCCAGCATTTT,CASSEWAGNQPQHF
TRBD1,-,TRBV28,TRBJ2-7,TGTGCCAGCAGTGAAGGACAGGAGAAAGCCTACGAGCAGTACTTC,CASSEGQEKAYEQYF
TRBD2,once,TRBV2,TRBJ2-7,TGTGCCAGCAGTGTATCTAGCGGGAAGCTGAAAAACGAGCAGTACTTC,CASSVSSGKLKNEQYF
-,once,TRBV4-1,TRBJ1-5,TGCGCCAGCAGCCAAGATCAAACAGCTTATAATCAGCCCCAGCATTTT,CASSQDQTAYNQPQHF
-,-,TRBV18,TRBJ1-1,TGTGCCAGCTCACCGGGGCTTCACGGGGACACTGAAGCTTTCTTT,CASSPGLHGDTEAFF
TRBD1,-,TRBV25-1,TRBJ2-6,TGTGCCAGCAGTGCCAGGACAGGGGCAGGCTCTGGGGCCAACGTCCTGACTTTC,CASSARTGAGSGANVLTF
TRBD2,-,TRBV27,TRBJ2-3,TGTGCCAGCAGTTTAGGGCTAGCGGGAGCAGGAGATACGCAGTATTTT,CASSLGLAGAGDTQYF
-,-,TRBV29-1,TRBJ2-7,TGCAGCGGCAGGGACACCACCTACGAGCAGTACTTC,CSGRDTTYEQYF
-,-,TRBV19,TRBJ2-2,TGTGCCAGTAATGAAGATCTGACAGCGAACACCGGGGAGCTGTTTTTT,CASNEDLTANTGELFF
TRBD1,-,TRBV4-2,TRBJ1-2,TGTGCCAGCAGCTCCAGGACAGGGGCGAAAGGCTACACCTTC,CASSSRTGAKGYTF
-,-,TRBV18,TRBJ1-2,TGTGCCAGCTCACCCCGACAGGTCGACTATGGCTACACCTTC,CASSPRQVDYGYTF
-,-,TRBV2,TRBJ1-4,TGTGCCACAATCACCCGTAATGAAAAACTGTTTTTT,CATITRNEKLFF
-,few,TRBV7-9,TRBJ2-7,TGTGCCAGCAGCTTAGGAGGAGGGTTAGGGGCGCAGTACTTC,CASSLGGGLGAQYF
TRBD1,-,TRBV6-6,TRBJ1-2,TGTGCCAGCAGTTACTCGACAGGGTCCGGCTACACCTTC,CASSYSTGSGYTF
TRBD2,-,TRBV7-2,TRBJ2-7,TGTGCCAGCAGCTTAGGGACTAGCGCCACCTACGAGCAGTACTTC,CASSLGTSATYEQYF
-,-,TRBV7-8,TRBJ1-5,TGTGCCAGCAGCTTAGCCAGGGTGAGCAATCAGCCCCAGCATTTT,CASSLARVSNQPQHF
TRBD2,-,TRBV11-2,TRBJ2-1,TGTGCCAGCAGCATACCGGGACTAGCGCGTAATGAGCAGTTCTTC,CASSIPGLARNEQFF
TRBD2,-,TRBV29-1,TRBJ2-1,TGCAGCGTTTTGAAGACTAGCGGGAGGGTCAATGAGCAGTTCTTC,CSVLKTSGRVNEQFF
-,-,TRBV7-3,TRBJ2-1,TGTGCCAGCAGCTTAATAGTAGGGCCGAGGGGTGAGCAGTTCTTC,CASSLIVGPRGEQFF
-,-,TRBV18,TRBJ2-7,TGTGCCAGCTCACGTCAGGGGTTCGACGAGCAGTACTTC,CASSRQGFDEQYF
-,-,TRBV27,TRBJ1-3,TGTGCCAGCAGGGATGGCTCTGGAAACACCATATATTTT,CASRDGSGNTIYF
-,-,TRBV5-1,TRBJ1-1,TGCGCCAGCAGCTTGGAGGGGCAACATGAAGCTTTCTTT,CASSLEGQHEAFF
-,once,TRBV7-9,TRBJ1-3,TGTGCCAGCAGCCCCAGGACCAGGAACACCATATATTTT,CASSPRTRNTIYF
-,-,TRBV5-5,TRBJ1-1,TGTGCCAGCAGCTTGGCTGGGAACACTGAAGCTTTCTTT,CASSLAGNTEAFF
TRBD2,once,TRBV18,TRBJ2-2,TGTGCCAGCTCACCAATTAACGTCGGTTTGGCGGGAGGATCCGGGGAGCTGTTTTTT,CASSPINVGLAGGSGELFF